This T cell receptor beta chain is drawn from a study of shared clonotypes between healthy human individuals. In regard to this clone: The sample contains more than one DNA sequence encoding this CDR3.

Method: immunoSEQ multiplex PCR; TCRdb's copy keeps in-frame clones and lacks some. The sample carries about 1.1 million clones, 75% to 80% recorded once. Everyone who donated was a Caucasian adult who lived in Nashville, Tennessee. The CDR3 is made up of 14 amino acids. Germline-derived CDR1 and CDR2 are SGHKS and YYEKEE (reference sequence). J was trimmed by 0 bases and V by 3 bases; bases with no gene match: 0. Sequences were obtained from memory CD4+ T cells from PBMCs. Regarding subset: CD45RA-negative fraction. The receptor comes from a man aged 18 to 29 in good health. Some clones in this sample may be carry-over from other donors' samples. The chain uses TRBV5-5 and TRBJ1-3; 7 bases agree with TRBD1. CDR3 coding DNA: TGTGCCAGCAGCTCAGGGGGCTCTGGAAACACCATATATTTT. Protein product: CASSSGGSGNTIYF.